The next 10 T cell receptor beta chains were all read from a single sample in a study of cytotoxic CD8 clonotypes in ibrutinib-treated CLL. Here immunoSEQ multiplex PCR was the method, and the copy in TCRdb shows in-frame clones only, minus some. The sample holds approximately 190,000 clones, roughly 77% seen once. The specimen was PBMCs, collected after 12 months of ibrutinib treatment. Receptors originate from a human donor with chronic lymphocytic leukemia.

This chain connects TRBV19 to TRBJ2-6; TRBD1 is a possible D gene (6 bases). The CDR3 runs to 17 residues. V was shortened by 4 bases and J by 0 bases, with 13 bases between the two germline ends. Germline assignment: CDR1 LNHDA and CDR2 SQIVND (reference sequence). DNA for the CDR3: TGTGCCAGTAGTAGTCGCGGACAGCCCTCTGGGGCCAACGTCCTGACTTTC. Protein: CASSSRGQPSGANVLTF.

The chain combines TRBV11-2 with TRBJ1-2; no definite D call. CDR3 length: 13 amino acids. Germline CDR1 reads SGHAT; CDR2 reads FQNNGV. Trimming took off 5 bases at V and 2 bases at J, with 9 bases between the two ends. CDR3 region: CASSILRNYGYTF. The CDR3 DNA follows: TGTGCCAGCAGCATTCTTCGGAACTATGGCTACACCTTC.

The rearrangement links TRBV30 to TRBJ2-2, with TRBD1 identical over 8 bases. V dropped 5 bases and J dropped 7; count of bases not matched to a gene: 9. CDR3 size: 14 residues. In germline, CDR1 is GTSNPN, CDR2 SVGIG (reference sequence). The CDR3 sequence: CAWSRQGNLGELFF. Here the CDR3 DNA reads TGTGCCTGGTCGAGACAGGGGAATCTCGGGGAGCTGTTTTTT.

The chain is built from TRBV6-5 and TRBJ1-1; TRBD1 might be the D (5 bases). The CDR3 runs to 15 residues. Germline V gene lookup returns CDR1 MNHEY and CDR2 SVGAGI. Trimming stripped 7 bases from V and 1 base from J, with 16 bases between. This CDR3 reads CASTLRGRSNTEAFF. CDR3 DNA: TGTGCCAGCACCTTAAGGGGACGGTCGAACACTGAAGCTTTCTTT.

This chain uses TRBV6-6 with TRBJ2-7; 9 positions match TRBD1. V dropped 6 bases and J dropped 6; count of bases not matched to a gene: 12. Germline V gene lookup returns CDR1 MNHNY and CDR2 SVGAGI (reference sequence). The CDR3 sequence is 15 residues long. In nucleotides, the CDR3 is TGTGCCAGCAGCCAAACCGGGACAGGGACCTCCGAGCAGTACTTC. Translation gives CASSQTGTGTSEQYF.

The chain carries TRBV6-6 and TRBJ1-5; possible D gene TRBD1, 6 bases. The CDR3 totals 14 residues. V was trimmed by 6 bases and J by 4 bases, leaving 13 bases between them. Germline-derived CDR1 and CDR2 are MNHNY and SVGAGI (reference sequence). CDR3 DNA sequence: TGTGCCAGCAGAGAGGGGGGTTTGAATCAGCCCCAGCATTTT. Amino acids: CASREGGLNQPQHF.

With respect to this clone: This may be a read error, as it is one base from a much larger clone. The chain carries TRBV9 and TRBJ1-1, with D perhaps matching TRBD1 (6 bases). Per germline, CDR1 SGDLS and CDR2 YYNGEE. Trimming took off 3 bases at V and 1 base at J, with 7 bases between the two ends. This CDR3 spans 13 amino acids. This CDR3 reads CASSATGNTEAFF. Written as DNA, the CDR3 is TGTGCCAGCAGCGCGACAGGGAACACTGAAGCTTTCTTT.

This clone was seen more than once but under ten times. The rearrangement uses TRBV6-5 and TRBJ2-1; 10 nucleotides line up with TRBD2. CDR1 is MNHEY and CDR2 is SVGAGI in the germline V gene. The CDR3 is 14 amino acids. CDR3 nucleotide sequence: TGTGCAGTAACCCAAAGCGGGAGGGTTGATGAGCAGTTCTTC. The encoded protein is CAVTQSGRVDEQFF.

The chain uses TRBV4-2 and TRBJ2-5; 14 bases map to TRBD2. This CDR3 is 15 amino acids long. Germline V gene data show CDR1 as LGHNA and CDR2 as YNFKEQ. V trimming: 4 bases; J trimming: 5 bases; junction bases outside the gene matches: 3. The CDR3 loop reads CASSRGLAGGETQYF. Here the CDR3 DNA reads TGTGCCAGCAGCCGCGGACTAGCGGGAGGTGAGACCCAGTACTTC.

The chain recombines TRBV7-2 with TRBJ1-1, with D hard to call. Germline V lookup: CDR1 SGHTA, CDR2 FQGNSA. V was pared by 2 bases and J by 4 bases, with 11 bases between. This CDR3 region has 14 residues. CDR3 nucleotide sequence: TGTGCCAGCAGCTTACTCTTCAGGAGCACTGAAGCTTTCTTT. The encoded protein is CASSLLFRSTEAFF. The complete variable domain, with remaining parts taken from reference TRBV7-2 and TRBJ1-1, reads GAGVSQSPSNKVTEKGKDVELRCDPISGHTALYWYRQSLGQGLEFLIYFQGNSAPDKSGLPSDRFSAERTGGSVSTLTIQRTQQEDSAVYLCASSLLFRSTEAFFGQGTRLTVV.